The clone carrying this TCR beta chain was seen a few times. Its target is unknown. The sample originates from a study of cytomegalovirus exposure and HLA in healthy donors. Assay used: immunoSEQ multiplex PCR; TCRdb lists only in-frame clones, some missing. The sample has some 250,000 clones; around 89% are singletons. Regarding the study as a whole: Despite most TCR sequences being rare, some public TCRs occurred in many donors. The study listed roughly 150 cytomegalovirus-associated TCR beta chains. Researchers reported that a few CMV-associated chains were confirmed in vitro as CMV antigen-specific.

The CDR3 runs to 17 residues. The V segment lost 3 bases and the J segment 3 bases; nucleotides outside the gene matches: 10. Germline V CDR1 and CDR2: SGHRS, YFSETQ. The rearrangement joins TRBV5-1 to TRBJ2-2; 8 bases agree with TRBD2. Input material: PBMCs. This sequence was found in a woman aged 18-29 years in good health and CMV-seronegative. The chain's CDR3 is CASSSNPLAVHTGELFF. CDR3 nucleotide sequence: TGCGCCAGCAGCTCGAACCCACTAGCGGTGCACACCGGGGAGCTGTTTTTT.